The 30 T cell receptor beta chains listed next were all sequenced from one sample in a study of T cell responses to AZD1222 COVID-19 vaccine. Clones were read by immunoSEQ multiplex PCR, and TCRdb kept only the in-frame ones, dropping some. The sample has 85,000 or so clones, about 90% seen once. The sequencing here drew on peripheral blood, taken on day 0 of AZD1222 vaccination. Source of these receptors: an adult in good health.

The chain is built from TRBV4-1 and TRBJ1-1; the D is unclear. The CDR3 consists of 15 residues. Trimming stripped 0 bases from V and 0 bases from J, with 8 bases between. The V gene's germline CDR1 is MGHRA and CDR2 YSYEKL. The CDR3 DNA reads TGCGCCAGCAGCCAAGATCGGTCATTGAACACTGAAGCTTTCTTT. Translation gives CASSQDRSLNTEAFF.

The genes are TRBV30 and TRBJ2-7; TRBD1 matches 8 bases. This CDR3 contains 13 residues. In germline, CDR1 is GTSNPN, CDR2 SVGIG (reference sequence). Trimming removed 4 bases from V and 2 bases from J; junction bases left unmatched: 4. The CDR3 here is CAWNRDRTYEQYF. The DNA for the CDR3 is TGTGCCTGGAACCGGGACAGGACCTACGAGCAGTACTTC. Full variable domain (outside the CDR3, taken from reference TRBV30 and TRBJ2-7): SQTIHQWPATLVQPVGSPLSLECTVEGTSNPNLYWYRQAAGRGLQLLFYSVGIGQISSEVPQNLSASRPQDRQFILSSKKLLLSDSGFYLCAWNRDRTYEQYFGPGTRLTVT.

The chain carries TRBV15 and TRBJ1-1, with D possibly being TRBD1 (6 bases). Germline CDR1 reads LNHNV; CDR2 reads YYDKDF (reference sequence). V lost 1 base and J lost 3, with 15 bases in between. This CDR3 is built from 16 residues. The CDR3 nucleotides are TGTGCCACCAGCAGAGGTCAGTGGGGGGCCGACACTGAAGCTTTCTTT. Residues: CATSRGQWGADTEAFF. Filled out from reference TRBV15 and TRBJ1-1, the complete variable domain reads DAMVIQNPRYQVTQFGKPVTLSCSQTLNHNVMYWYQQKSSQAPKLLFHYYDKDFNNEADTPDNFQSRRPNTSFCFLDIRSPGLGDTAMYLCATSRGQWGADTEAFFGQGTRLTVV.

This CDR3 is CASSLAGANYGYTF. For the CDR3, the DNA is TGTGCCAGCAGCTTGGCTGGGGCTAACTATGGCTACACCTTC. V gene TRBV5-4 combines with J gene TRBJ1-2; D not resolved. Trimming took 0 bases from V and 0 from J, leaving 6 bases between them. This CDR3 comprises 14 residues. CDR1 SGHNT and CDR2 YYREEE come from the germline V gene (reference sequence). The full variable domain, completed using reference TRBV5-4 and TRBJ1-2, is ETGVTQSPTHLIKTRGQQVTLRCSSQSGHNTVSWYQQALGQGPQFIFQYYREEENGRGNFPPRFSGLQFPNYSSELNVNALELDDSALYLCASSLAGANYGYTFGSGTRLTVV.

The V and J genes are TRBV4-1 and TRBJ2-5, with D perhaps given as TRBD1 or TRBD2 (6 bases each). CDR1 is MGHRA, CDR2 YSYEKL, per germline. The CDR3 sequence is 15 residues long. V lost 5 bases and J 4 bases, leaving 17 bases between the germline ends. The CDR3 DNA sequence: TGCGCCAGCAGCGACCAGTGGGGGGCGGGAGAGACCCAGTACTTC. Encoded protein: CASSDQWGAGETQYF.

The chain employs TRBV5-4 and TRBJ1-2; D possibly corresponds to TRBD1 (5 bases). The CDR3 is made up of 13 amino acids. V lost 0 bases and J 3 bases, leaving 6 bases between the germline ends. Germline V gene lookup returns CDR1 SGHNT and CDR2 YYREEE (reference sequence). The CDR3 loop is CASSLVGDYGYTF. DNA for the CDR3: TGTGCCAGCAGCTTGGTGGGGGACTATGGCTACACCTTC.

The J gene is TRBJ1-2, the V gene TRBV6-2 or TRBV6-3; D is unclear. This CDR3 region has 15 residues. Germline assignment: CDR1 MNHEY and CDR2 SVGEGT. Between the trimmed V and J ends, which lost 2 bases and 2 bases, there was a span of 12 bases. DNA of the CDR3: TGTGCCAGCAGTTACGCGTTGAAGGAGAACTATGGCTACACCTTC. Translating gives CASSYALKENYGYTF.

This clone was counted only a few times. V is TRBV3-1 (or the pseudogene TRBV3-2) and J is TRBJ1-1; D is uncertain. The ends were cut back, 1 base at V and 1 base at J, with 13 bases in the middle. CDR1 and CDR2 (germline): LGHDT, YNNKEL (reference sequence). This CDR3 has 16 amino acids. CDR3 sequence: CASSQVVQAGNTEAFF. CDR3 nucleotide sequence: TGTGCCAGCAGCCAAGTAGTCCAGGCGGGGAACACTGAAGCTTTCTTT.

The chain has TRBV29-1 and TRBJ1-2, with D unresolved. Looked up from germline, CDR1 is SQVTM and CDR2 is ANQGSEA. Trimming took off 3 bases at V and 8 bases at J, with 16 bases between the two ends. The CDR3 runs to 13 residues. The CDR3 DNA reads TGCAGCGTTGATCTCCCCCAGGTTTGGGGCTACACCTTC. Translated, it gives CSVDLPQVWGYTF. Together with reference TRBV29-1 and TRBJ1-2, the CDR3 gives the full variable domain: SAVISQKPSRDICQRGTSLTIQCQVDSQVTMMFWYRQQPGQSLTLIATANQGSEATYESGFVIDKFPISRPNLTFSTLTVSNMSPEDSSIYLCSVDLPQVWGYTFGSGTRLTVV.

This chain joins TRBV9 and TRBJ1-1; D remains ambiguous. CDR1 SGDLS and CDR2 YYNGEE come from the germline V gene. Trimming cost V 1 base and J 1 base, with 11 bases left between them. This CDR3 has 15 amino acids. The CDR3 protein is CASSVHGGPNTEAFF. Here the CDR3 DNA reads TGTGCCAGCAGCGTACATGGAGGGCCGAACACTGAAGCTTTCTTT.

This clone occurred once. The chain recombines TRBV19 with TRBJ2-7; TRBD1 agrees at 9 bases. CDR3 size: 16 residues. Germline lookup yields CDR1 LNHDA and CDR2 SQIVND (reference sequence). Unmatched junction bases numbered 8, after V lost 5 bases and J lost 0 bases. CDR3 amino acids: CASSGKDRGHSYEQYF. Here the CDR3 DNA reads TGTGCCAGTAGTGGCAAGGACAGGGGTCACTCCTACGAGCAGTACTTC.

The chain employs TRBV14 and TRBJ1-2; D remains unclear. V lost 4 bases and J 5 bases, leaving 8 bases between the germline ends. The CDR3 is made up of 12 amino acids. Germline CDR1 SGHDN, CDR2 FVKESK. This CDR3 is CASSPQAYGYTF. CDR3 DNA: TGTGCCAGCAGCCCCCAAGCGTATGGCTACACCTTC.

The gene calls are TRBV28 and TRBJ2-5; D might be TRBD2 (5 bases). This CDR3 has 15 residues. V was cut by 4 bases and J by 1 base, with 13 bases left in between. From germline, CDR1 is MDHEN and CDR2 SYDVKM. The CDR3 is CASSSPGSLQETQYF. The CDR3, as DNA: TGTGCCAGCAGTTCTCCGGGATCCCTCCAAGAGACCCAGTACTTC.

CDR3 DNA: TGTGCCAGCAGTTACCGGGCAGGGAACAATCAGCCCCAGCATTTT. Its protein is CASSYRAGNNQPQHF. The V gene is TRBV6-5, the J gene TRBJ1-5; a possible D gene is TRBD1 (5 bases). The CDR3 spans 15 residues. V lost 2 bases and J lost 3, with 11 bases in between. The germline V gene encodes CDR1 MNHEY and CDR2 SVGAGI.

The chain has TRBV2 and TRBJ1-3; the D gene is possibly TRBD1 (5 bases). Trimming took off 3 bases at V and 4 bases at J, with 10 bases between the two ends. This CDR3 has 14 residues. The germline CDR1 and CDR2 sequences are SNHLY and FYNNEI. The chain's CDR3 is CASSEGVEGNTIYF. DNA of the CDR3: TGTGCCAGCAGTGAGGGGGTGGAAGGAAACACCATATATTTT.

The gene calls are TRBV21-1 and TRBJ1-2. TRBV21-1 is shown as a pseudogene. There are 17 residues in the CDR3. CDR3 in DNA: TGTGCCAGCAGCAAAGAGATAAGGAAAGGGCATCGCTATGGCTACACCTTC. It codes for CASSKEIRKGHRYGYTF.

The chain uses TRBV7-9 and TRBJ1-2; D is unresolved. Germline assignment: CDR1 SEHNR and CDR2 FQNEAQ (reference sequence). The CDR3 contains 16 residues. Trimming took off 3 bases at V and 7 bases at J, with 21 bases between the two ends. CDR3 region: CASSLNPPSGSGGYTF. CDR3 DNA sequence: TGTGCCAGCAGCTTGAACCCTCCTTCGGGGTCTGGTGGCTACACCTTC.

V gene TRBV19 combines with J gene TRBJ2-1, with a tentative D call TRBD1 (5 bases). The CDR3 consists of 15 residues. V was cut by 3 bases and J by 4 bases, with 13 bases left in between. Per the germline V gene, CDR1 is LNHDA and CDR2 is SQIVND (reference sequence). The CDR3 DNA reads TGTGCCAGTAGTATGGGATCGACAGCATACAATGAGCAGTTCTTC. This encodes CASSMGSTAYNEQFF. Looking up the rest from reference TRBV19 and TRBJ2-1 gives the full variable domain: DGGITQSPKYLFRKEGQNVTLSCEQNLNHDAMYWYRQDPGQGLRLIYYSQIVNDFQKGDIAEGYSVSREKKESFPLTVTSAQKNPTAFYLCASSMGSTAYNEQFFGPGTRLTVL.

J is TRBJ1-2 and V is TRBV4-2; TRBD1 matches at 8 bases. Trimming cost V 4 bases and J 2 bases; bases outside gene matches: 6. From germline, CDR1 is LGHNA and CDR2 YNFKEQ. The CDR3 is made up of 15 amino acids. The CDR3 is CASSPARGRNYGYTF. As DNA, the CDR3 is TGTGCCAGCAGCCCGGCCAGGGGGCGCAACTATGGCTACACCTTC.

The chain carries TRBV18 and TRBJ1-4, with TRBD1 as a possible D gene (5 bases). The CDR3 sequence is 14 residues long. V was clipped by 2 bases and J by 5 bases, with 9 bases between them. Germline assignment: CDR1 KGHSH and CDR2 LQKENI. CDR3 loop: CASSPTGPNEKLFF. CDR3 coding DNA: TGTGCCAGCTCACCAACGGGACCCAATGAAAAACTGTTTTTT. Based on the CDR3 plus reference TRBV18 and TRBJ1-4, the full variable domain is NAGVMQNPRHLVRRRGQEARLRCSPMKGHSHVYWYRQLPEEGLKFMVYLQKENIIDESGMPKERFSAEFPKEGPSILRIQQVVRGDSAAYFCASSPTGPNEKLFFGSGTQLSVL.

The count of this clone is one. This chain connects TRBV28 to TRBJ1-5, with 7 nucleotides matching TRBD1. The CDR3 is 14 amino acids. Germline values: CDR1 MDHEN, CDR2 SYDVKM. The V and J ends lost 7 bases and 6 bases, in that order; junction bases with no gene match: 9. The CDR3 protein is CASTSTGIFQPQHF. Here the CDR3 DNA reads TGTGCCAGCACCTCGACAGGGATCTTTCAGCCCCAGCATTTT.

This rearrangement joins TRBV7-6 to TRBJ2-7; D gene uncertain. V lost 1 base, J lost 1 base, and 8 bases lay in between. The CDR3 consists of 14 residues. The germline gives CDR1 SGHVS, CDR2 FNYEAQ. The CDR3, as DNA: TGTGCCAGCAGCTTAGAGGTCGGTTCCTACGAGCAGTACTTC. Translation: CASSLEVGSYEQYF.

The chain links TRBV4-1 to TRBJ1-5; D call uncertain. The CDR3 length is 15 residues. V lost 3 bases and J lost 2, with 11 bases in between. Germline V CDR1 and CDR2: MGHRA, YSYEKL. CDR3: CASSHVAFGNQPQHF. CDR3 nucleotides: TGCGCCAGCAGCCACGTGGCATTTGGCAATCAGCCCCAGCATTTT.

This clone appeared a few times. The chain couples TRBV14 to TRBJ2-7; 7 bases agree with TRBD1. This CDR3 has 16 amino acids. Germline V gene data show CDR1 as SGHDN and CDR2 as FVKESK. The junction had 9 bases not matched to a gene; V was cut back by 4 bases and J by 0 bases. The CDR3 bases are TGTGCCAGCAGCCTTTTGACCGGGACAGCCTCCTACGAGCAGTACTTC. It is translated as CASSLLTGTASYEQYF.

This chain connects TRBV12-3 or TRBV12-4 to TRBJ1-2, with D unclear. The germline V and J ends were trimmed by 5 bases and 3 bases, with 7 bases remaining between them. There are 12 residues in the CDR3. The CDR3 here is CASSPRDYGYTF. For the CDR3, the DNA is TGTGCCAGCAGTCCGCGAGACTATGGCTACACCTTC.

J is TRBJ1-1 and V is TRBV7-3; no clear D gene. Trimming pared 2 bases from V and 5 bases from J, leaving 9 bases between. The CDR3 has 13 residues. CDR1 and CDR2 from the germline V gene are SGHTA and FQGTGA. Written as DNA, the CDR3 is TGTGCCAGCAGCTTATTGGGGTTAACTGAAGCTTTCTTT. Translation: CASSLLGLTEAFF.

The V and J genes are TRBV7-9 and TRBJ2-2; D not certain. The CDR3 extends over 14 amino acids. Between the trimmed V and J ends, which lost 4 bases and 1 base, there was a span of 7 bases. Germline-derived CDR1 and CDR2 are SEHNR and FQNEAQ (reference sequence). CDR3 in DNA: TGTGCCAGCAGCTCTCCCTTGAACACCGGGGAGCTGTTTTTT. Translation gives CASSSPLNTGELFF.

The V call is TRBV11-3, the J call TRBJ1-2; TRBD1 matches at 8 bases. In germline, CDR1 is SGHNT, CDR2 YENEEA. The CDR3 is made up of 15 amino acids. The V segment lost 3 bases and the J segment 2 bases; nucleotides outside the gene matches: 5. In DNA, the CDR3 is TGTGCCAGCAGCTTTGGCAGGGGGCAAAACTATGGCTACACCTTC. Translation gives CASSFGRGQNYGYTF.

This clone has just one count. The chain joins TRBV7-3 to TRBJ2-3; 7 bases line up with TRBD1. CDR3 length equals 18 residues. J lost 0 bases, V lost 0 bases, and 9 bases had no gene match. Germline loops: CDR1 SGHTA, CDR2 FQGTGA. CDR3 sequence reads: CASSLTRGQKSSTDTQYF. DNA for the CDR3: TGTGCCAGCAGCTTAACGAGGGGGCAGAAGTCTAGCACAGATACGCAGTATTTT.

The chain has TRBV27 and TRBJ2-7, with D hard to call. The CDR3 loop spans 11 amino acids. Germline V CDR1 and CDR2: MNHEY, SMNVEV (reference sequence). V was trimmed by 8 bases and J by 9 bases, leaving 14 bases between them. The CDR3 reads CASALPPGQYF. CDR3 DNA: TGTGCCAGCGCTTTACCCCCGGGGCAGTACTTC.